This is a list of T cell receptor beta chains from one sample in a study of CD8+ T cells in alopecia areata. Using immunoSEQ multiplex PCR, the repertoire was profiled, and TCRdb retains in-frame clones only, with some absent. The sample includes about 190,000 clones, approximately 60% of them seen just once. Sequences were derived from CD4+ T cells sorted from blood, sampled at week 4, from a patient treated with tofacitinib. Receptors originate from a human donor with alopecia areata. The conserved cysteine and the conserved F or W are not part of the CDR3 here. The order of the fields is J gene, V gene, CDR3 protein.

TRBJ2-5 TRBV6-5 ASRQGLHGETQY
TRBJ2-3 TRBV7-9 ASSKPAGGATDTQY
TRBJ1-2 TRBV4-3 ASSQDLVAGHGYT
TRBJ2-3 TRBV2 ASTLGGLSTDTQY
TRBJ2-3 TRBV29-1 SVDGSGDTQY
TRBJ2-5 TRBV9 ASSVEAGPLRPQY
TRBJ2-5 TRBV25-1 ASRRTETQY
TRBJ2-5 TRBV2 ASSGAAGGLETQY
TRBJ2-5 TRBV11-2 ASSLDHRLETQY
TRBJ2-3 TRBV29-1 SVPAGGTDTQY
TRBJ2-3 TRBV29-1 SGGLAGADTQY
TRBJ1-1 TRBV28 ASSLRLARRTEAF
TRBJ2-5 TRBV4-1 ASSQDGHPQETQY
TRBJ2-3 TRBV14 ASSQDRRGTQY
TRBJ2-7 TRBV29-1 SVVVGTTPYEQY
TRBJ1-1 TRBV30 AWSVWGRMDTEAF
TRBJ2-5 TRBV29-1 SAEGLIIKTQY
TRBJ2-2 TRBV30 AWSTGYTGELF
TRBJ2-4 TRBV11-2 ASSLDYSGVAKNIQY
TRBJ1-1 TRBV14 ASSQDYGSNTEAF
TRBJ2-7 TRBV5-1 ASSWGDDYEQY
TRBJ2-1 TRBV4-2 ASKGQASYNEQF
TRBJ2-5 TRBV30 AWSELGQPQETQY
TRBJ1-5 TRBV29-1 SVKAGDDQPQH
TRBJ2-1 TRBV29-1 SGGTGREQF
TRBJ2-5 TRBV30 AWNSRAGVGETQY
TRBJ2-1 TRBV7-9 ASSLLVGDDNEQF
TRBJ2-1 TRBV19 ASSTLLRLNSYNEQF
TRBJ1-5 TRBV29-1 SALTGSNQPQH
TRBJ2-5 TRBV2 ASGANNQETQY
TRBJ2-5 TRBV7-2 ASSPRSQETQY
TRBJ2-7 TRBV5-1 ASSLGLAGAYEQY
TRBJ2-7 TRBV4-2 ASSQDPADHYEQY
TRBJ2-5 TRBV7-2 ASSQQRSVVETQY
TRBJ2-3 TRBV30 AWKRAWISPGGTDTQY
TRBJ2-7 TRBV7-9 ASSSRRDEQY
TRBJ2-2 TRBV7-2 ASSLDPGSHTGELF